This T cell receptor beta chain was captured by sequencing in a study of T cells expressing NK-cell markers. Study-wide context: Just one sequenced donor of eight was HCMV-seronegative, while seven were seropositive.

Turning to this clonotype: Antigen specificity is unknown.

With the 5' RACE reads reprocessed, TCRdb shows one record per CDR3 protein and no DNA. This sample contains some 340,000 distinct CDR3 sequences. Regarding the study as a whole: Expanded clones of NKG2C+ T cells had an unclear HCMV specificity. The same clonotypes also predominated in the CD3+CD56-NKG2C+ fraction of a few donors.

CDR1 is SEHNR, CDR2 FQNEAQ, per germline (reference sequence). There are 13 residues in the CDR3. The sequenced sample was blood T cells: a sorted CD56 or NKG2C T cell subset, CD4+ or CD8+ T cells, or bulk PBMC T cells (not recorded which). The clonotype comes from a man aged 18-69 years in good health. The chain is built from TRBV7-9 and TRBJ1-4; without DNA, the TCRdb call of TRBD1 cannot be checked. The CDR3 region is CASTSGGDEKLFF.